This T cell receptor (beta chain) was obtained from a study of shared clonotypes between healthy human individuals. General observations from the study: Rarefaction revealed incomplete sorted-subset sequencing despite large depth.

The CDR3 length is 15 residues. V dropped 6 bases and J dropped 3; count of bases not matched to a gene: 8. Germline V gene data show CDR1 as KGHSY and CDR2 as FQNENV. This clone was seen only once. Its matching antigen is unknown. The method was immunoSEQ multiplex PCR; TCRdb's version includes in-frame clones alone and lacks a portion of them. Among millions of clones listed, 93% were seen once. Source material: naive CD4+ T cells from PBMCs. Subset defined: CD45RA+ positively selected. This sequence was found in a young man in good health. Some clones in this sample may be carry-over from other donors' samples. This chain connects TRBV16 to TRBJ1-5; 7 bases are shared with TRBD1. CDR3 amino acids: CASRGAGGHNQPQHF. CDR3 sequence (DNA): TGTGCCAGCAGAGGTGCAGGGGGTCACAATCAGCCCCAGCATTTT.